Sequencing of this T cell receptor (beta chain) was carried out in a study of T cell changes during pregnancy in multiple sclerosis. This clone was detected only a few times. TCRdb's copy holds only in-frame clones and misses some; the assay was immunoSEQ multiplex PCR. The sample shows tens of thousands of clones, over 75% of them seen only once. In germline, CDR1 is SGHDN, CDR2 FVKESK. Trimming removed 5 bases from V and 7 bases from J, with 21 bases in between. The CDR3 is made up of 16 amino acids. The rearrangement links TRBV14 to TRBJ2-1; D perhaps matches TRBD1 (6 bases). The source is a female donor in good health, enrolled as a control in a pregnancy study. The source material was CD4+ T cells from peripheral blood mononuclear cells, sampled in the third trimester of pregnancy. CDR3 nucleotides: TGTGCCAGCAGCAAGACAGGATCGTTTGGCGGGAATGAGCAGTTCTTC. Its protein is CASSKTGSFGGNEQFF.